This T cell receptor (beta chain) was captured by sequencing in a study of shared clonotypes between healthy human individuals. CDR3 length equals 14 residues. Unmatched junction bases numbered 5, after V lost 4 bases and J lost 6 bases. The germline CDR1 and CDR2 sequences are SEHNR and FQNEAQ (reference sequence). Using immunoSEQ multiplex PCR, the repertoire was profiled, and TCRdb retains in-frame clones only, with some absent. The table lists about 2.4 million clones, more than 90% of them singletons. Study results and caveats: Some naive CD4 clonotypes, about 5%, turned up in common across a handful of donors.

As to this clone: Its antigen is undetermined.

The source material was naive CD4+ T cells sorted from blood. The subset here: CD45RA+ positively selected. The chain has TRBV7-9 and TRBJ2-3, with 9 positions matching TRBD2. The source of this sequence is a man between 18 and 35 years old in good health. CDR3: CASSSGLAVDTQYF. CDR3 nucleotide sequence: TGTGCCAGCAGCTCGGGACTAGCCGTGGATACGCAGTATTTT.